A selection of T cell receptor beta chains follows, all from one sample in a study of cytomegalovirus exposure and HLA in healthy donors. The method was immunoSEQ multiplex PCR; TCRdb's version includes in-frame clones alone and lacks a portion of them. Of under 80,000 clones listed, around three quarters are singletons. Sequencing used PBMCs. The receptor set was obtained from a woman between 35 and 50 years old in good health and CMV-seronegative. Each CDR3 is given with its conserved first and last residue. D genes are given only for firm matches. Clone size is not always given. Where it is, it says once, few, many or a class for expanded clones.

v_call,j_call,clone_size,d_call,cdr3_nt,cdr3_aa
TRBV6-4,TRBJ2-1,NA,TRBD2,TGTGCCAGCAGTGAAGTGGGACTAGCGAATGAGCAGTTCTTC,CASSEVGLANEQFF
TRBV5-5,TRBJ2-7,once,TRBD1,TGTGCCAGTCTTGGGGACAGCCTCTACGAGCAGTACTTC,CASLGDSLYEQYF
TRBV5-4,TRBJ2-5,few,TRBD1,TGTGCCAGCAGCTCGGATCCCGACACAGGGGTTGAGACCCAGTACTTC,CASSSDPDTGVETQYF
TRBV5-1,TRBJ2-2,NA,NA,TGCGCCAGCAGCTTGACAGGGCTGAACACCGGGGAGCTGTTTTTT,CASSLTGLNTGELFF
TRBV6-6,TRBJ2-7,NA,NA,TGTGCCAGCAGCCCTAGCGCGACCCCGAGCCCCGAGCAGTACTTC,CASSPSATPSPEQYF
TRBV19,TRBJ1-4,few,NA,TGTGCCAGTGCCTATGGCAGGGATGAAAAACTGTTTTTT,CASAYGRDEKLFF
TRBV5-1,TRBJ2-1,NA,TRBD1,TGCGCCAGCAGCTTGGCCCCGGGACAGGGGGCTGAGCAGTTCTTC,CASSLAPGQGAEQFF
TRBV6-1,TRBJ2-7,NA,TRBD2,TGTGCCAGCAGTGGGACCCGCGGGGGTATGGGGGAGCAGTACTTC,CASSGTRGGMGEQYF
TRBV2,TRBJ2-7,NA,TRBD1,TGTGCCAGCAGCGCCGGGACAGGGCGCTACGAGCAGTACTTC,CASSAGTGRYEQYF
TRBV6-6,TRBJ2-3,few,TRBD1,TGTGCCAGCAGTTACGGGACAGGGACCACAGATACGCAGTATTTT,CASSYGTGTTDTQYF
TRBV5-6,TRBJ1-1,NA,NA,TGTGCCAGCAGTTTCGGTATCGAAGCTTTCTTT,CASSFGIEAFF
TRBV30,TRBJ2-5,NA,NA,TGTGCCTGGAGTGTCCGAGGGAACCAAGAGACCCAGTACTTC,CAWSVRGNQETQYF
TRBV11-2,TRBJ2-5,once,TRBD1,TGTGCCAGCAGCTTACAGGGGGCGCTTGCAGAGACCCAGTACTTC,CASSLQGALAETQYF
TRBV5-4,TRBJ1-3,NA,TRBD1,TGTGCCAGCACGATACAGGGGATTGAATCTGGAAACACCATATATTTT,CASTIQGIESGNTIYF
TRBV5-8,TRBJ2-2,NA,NA,TGTGCCAGCAGCGCCGTCGGGAGCGGGAACACCGGGGAGCTGTTTTTT,CASSAVGSGNTGELFF
TRBV5-4,TRBJ1-5,few,NA,TGTGCCAGCAGCGTCGGAGCCGATCAGCCCCAGCATTTT,CASSVGADQPQHF
TRBV2,TRBJ2-2,NA,NA,TGTGCCAGCAACCTCCTAACAGGGTCCGGGGAGCTGTTTTTT,CASNLLTGSGELFF
TRBV7-3,TRBJ2-1,once,NA,TGTGCCAGCAGCTTAAGGGGCCAGGGAACCAATGAGCAGTTCTTC,CASSLRGQGTNEQFF
TRBV28,TRBJ1-2,NA,NA,TGTGCCAGCAGCTCTGGCCTCTATGGCTACACCTTC,CASSSGLYGYTF
TRBV7-3,TRBJ2-1,once,TRBD2,TGTGCCAGCAGCCCAACTAGCGGGAGGGCCAATGAGCAGTTCTTC,CASSPTSGRANEQFF
TRBV9,TRBJ2-4,NA,NA,TGTGCCAGCAGCCCTAGCCGACACCTAGCCAAAAACATTCAGTACTTC,CASSPSRHLAKNIQYF
TRBV5-1,TRBJ2-3,NA,TRBD2,TGCGCCAGCAGCCCTCGTCCGGGACTAGCAACAGATACGCAGTATTTT,CASSPRPGLATDTQYF
TRBV5-1,TRBJ2-5,NA,NA,TGCGCCAGCAGCTTGTCCTTCCGTCAAGAGACCCAGTACTTC,CASSLSFRQETQYF
TRBV30,TRBJ2-3,NA,TRBD2,TGTGCCTGGACCCGACTAGCGGGAGGGCCGTGGAGCACAGATACGCAGTATTTT,CAWTRLAGGPWSTDTQYF
TRBV28,TRBJ2-7,once,TRBD1,TGTGCCAGCAGACCTACCGGGACAGGGGCCTACGAGCAGTACTTC,CASRPTGTGAYEQYF
TRBV10-1,TRBJ2-3,NA,NA,TGCGCCAGCAGTGAGCCCGGTACAGATACGCAGTATTTT,CASSEPGTDTQYF
TRBV2,TRBJ1-1,NA,NA,TGTGCCAGCAACCCGCGGACTGAAGCTTTCTTT,CASNPRTEAFF
TRBV28,TRBJ2-3,NA,TRBD2,TGTGCCAGCAGGCAAGGGACTAGCGGGTTAGATACGCAGTATTTT,CASRQGTSGLDTQYF
TRBV4-2,TRBJ1-6,NA,TRBD1,TGTGCCAGCAGCCCCAAGGACAGGGACGAATCACCCCTCCACTTT,CASSPKDRDESPLHF
TRBV25-1,TRBJ1-3,NA,NA,TGTGCCAGCAGTGAATTCGGTGGAAACACCATATATTTT,CASSEFGGNTIYF
TRBV11-1,TRBJ2-6,few,NA,TGTGCCAGCAGCTTGACAAACACAGCCTCTGGGGCCAACGTCCTGACTTTC,CASSLTNTASGANVLTF
TRBV19,TRBJ1-1,few,NA,TGTGCCACCGCGGCGGGGCTCACTGAAGCTTTCTTT,CATAAGLTEAFF
TRBV7-9,TRBJ2-2,NA,NA,TGTGCCAGCAGCCCTACTAGAGCACTAGCTCTCGACGAGGAGCTGTTTTTT,CASSPTRALALDEELFF
TRBV4-2,TRBJ2-1,NA,NA,TGTGCCAGCAGCCAAGTCACTAGCAACAATGAGCAGTTCTTC,CASSQVTSNNEQFF
TRBV6-1,TRBJ1-5,once,NA,TGTGCCCCTGCGGGGGGGGACAATCAGCCCCAGCATTTT,CAPAGGDNQPQHF
TRBV2,TRBJ2-1,NA,NA,TGTGCCAGCAGTATACAGGGATATGAGCAGTTCTTC,CASSIQGYEQFF
TRBV28,TRBJ1-5,NA,NA,TGTGCCACCTGCCGGGGAAATCAGCCCCAGCATTTT,CATCRGNQPQHF
TRBV27,TRBJ1-2,NA,TRBD1,TGTGCCAGCAGTGCTCTGGACAGGGTTCATGGCTACACCTTC,CASSALDRVHGYTF
TRBV27,TRBJ1-2,NA,TRBD1,TGTGCCAGCAGTTTACGGCCGGACAGGGGGGGAGGATACTATGGCTACACCTTC,CASSLRPDRGGGYYGYTF
TRBV19,TRBJ2-3,NA,TRBD1,TGTGCCAGTAGAGGGGACAGGTTCACAGATACGCAGTATTTT,CASRGDRFTDTQYF
TRBV5-1,TRBJ2-2,once,TRBD1,TGCGCCAGCAGCTTGGGAGGGACAGCAGTTACCGGGGAGCTGTTTTTT,CASSLGGTAVTGELFF
TRBV10-1,TRBJ2-7,NA,NA,TGCGCCAGCAGTGGTGACAGGCCTACTCTATACGAGCAGTACTTC,CASSGDRPTLYEQYF
TRBV5-1,TRBJ2-1,once,NA,TGCGCCAGCAGCTTGGACAGGGTCGTGTACAATGAGCAGTTCTTC,CASSLDRVVYNEQFF
TRBV7-9,TRBJ1-1,NA,TRBD1,TGTGCCAGCAGCTTGGAAGGACAGGCGAACACTGAAGCTTTCTTT,CASSLEGQANTEAFF
TRBV28,TRBJ1-2,once,NA,TGTGCCAGCAGACCCCTGGGAGCTAACTATGGCTACACCTTC,CASRPLGANYGYTF
TRBV5-1,TRBJ2-1,NA,NA,TGCGCCAGCAGCTCCGAGGGCGGCGCGTACAATGAGCAGTTCTTC,CASSSEGGAYNEQFF
TRBV18,TRBJ2-5,NA,NA,TGTGCCAGCTCACCACTACCCTCGACTTTGTACCAAGAGACCCAGTACTTC,CASSPLPSTLYQETQYF
TRBV9,TRBJ2-3,once,NA,TGTGCCAGCAGTGGAGATGCAGATACGCAGTATTTT,CASSGDADTQYF
TRBV6-5,TRBJ2-1,NA,NA,TGTGCCAGCAAAAAGGGGGAGATCCACAATGAGCAGTTCTTC,CASKKGEIHNEQFF
TRBV5-1,TRBJ2-1,NA,NA,TGCGCCAGCAGCGGGTTCAGCGGAGCATACAATGAGCAGTTCTTC,CASSGFSGAYNEQFF
TRBV4-1,TRBJ2-2,few,NA,TGCGCCAGCAGCCAAGCCCAGAACACCGGGGAGCTGTTTTTT,CASSQAQNTGELFF
TRBV11-1,TRBJ2-7,NA,NA,TGTGCCAGCAGCTTAAGGGGAAACTACTACGAGCAGTACTTC,CASSLRGNYYEQYF
TRBV11-2,TRBJ2-7,once,NA,TGTGCCAGCAGCTTGGGCAGCCCCTTAGAGGAGCAGTACTTC,CASSLGSPLEEQYF
TRBV5-4,TRBJ2-7,few,TRBD2,TGTGCCAGCCGAACCGGGACTAGCGGGACCGAGCAGTACTTC,CASRTGTSGTEQYF
TRBV14,TRBJ1-6,NA,NA,TGTGCCAGCAGCCAGCCCGGGTCCCCCCTCCACTTT,CASSQPGSPLHF